This T cell receptor (beta chain) was captured by sequencing in a study of CD8+CD57+ T cells in acquired aplastic anemia. Whole-study context: The DNA of sorted CD4+ and CD8+ cells averaged roughly 3 ug.

Patients chosen for sequencing had CD8+CD57+ cells that had expanded, as shown by flow cytometry. With no exception, the patients had severe acquired aplastic anemia. TCR beta VDJ combinations and CDR3 sequences were profiled from genomic DNA. TCRdb reprocessed the reads with MiXCR, giving one entry per CDR3 protein. Of under 200,000 distinct CDR3 sequences listed, under 50% were seen once; the top ten hold about 1.8%. Trimming cost V 4 bases and J 8 bases; bases outside gene matches: 14. CDR1 is KGHDR, CDR2 SFDVKD, per germline. This CDR3 contains 17 residues. Study observations and caveats: Patients and controls shared 25 to 30 CD8+ CDR3 sequences, which appeared highly expressed in patients and within their immunodominant clones. In CD8+ cells, Simpson's diversity showed no significant difference between patients and controls.

The table lists this clonotype with many counts. Its antigen is unknown. J is TRBJ2-1 and V is TRBV24-1; 9 bases map to TRBD2. This receptor was identified in a human donor with aplastic anemia. Sample: sorted CD4+, CD8+, or CD8+CD57+ T cells (not recorded which) from PBMCs. This chain's CDR3 is CATSDRESGRIRDEQFF. DNA for the CDR3: TGTGCCACCAGTGACCGAGAGAGCGGGAGGATTAGGGATGAGCAGTTCTTC.